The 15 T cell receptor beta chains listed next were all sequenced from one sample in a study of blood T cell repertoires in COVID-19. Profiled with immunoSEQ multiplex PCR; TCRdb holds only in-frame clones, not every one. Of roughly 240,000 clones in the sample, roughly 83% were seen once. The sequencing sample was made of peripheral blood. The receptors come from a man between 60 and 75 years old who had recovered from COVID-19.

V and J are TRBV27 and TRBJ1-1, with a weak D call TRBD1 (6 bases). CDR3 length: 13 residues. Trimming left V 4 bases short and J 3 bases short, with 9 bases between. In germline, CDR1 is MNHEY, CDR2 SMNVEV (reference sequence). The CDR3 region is CASSWDKYTEAFF. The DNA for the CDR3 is TGTGCCAGCAGTTGGGACAAATACACTGAAGCTTTCTTT.

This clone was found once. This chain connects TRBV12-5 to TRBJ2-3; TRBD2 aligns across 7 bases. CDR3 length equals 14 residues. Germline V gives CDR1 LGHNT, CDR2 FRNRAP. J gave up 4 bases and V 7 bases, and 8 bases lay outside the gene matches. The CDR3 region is CASAAGGRADTQYF. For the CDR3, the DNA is TGTGCTAGTGCCGCCGGGGGGAGGGCAGATACGCAGTATTTT.

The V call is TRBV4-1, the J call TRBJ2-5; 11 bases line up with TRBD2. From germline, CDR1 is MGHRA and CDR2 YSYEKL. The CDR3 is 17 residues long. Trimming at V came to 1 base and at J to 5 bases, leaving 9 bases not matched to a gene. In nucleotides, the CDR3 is TGCGCCAGCAGCCAAGCCAATTTAGCGGGAGGGGGGGAGACCCAGTACTTC. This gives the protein CASSQANLAGGGETQYF.

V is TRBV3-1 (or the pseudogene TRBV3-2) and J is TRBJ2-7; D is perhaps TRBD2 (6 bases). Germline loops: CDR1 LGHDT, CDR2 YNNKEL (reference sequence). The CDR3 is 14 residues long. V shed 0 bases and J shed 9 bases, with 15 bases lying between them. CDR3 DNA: TGTGCCAGCAGCCAAGATCCGGCCTCCGGGGGGCAGTACTTC. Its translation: CASSQDPASGGQYF.

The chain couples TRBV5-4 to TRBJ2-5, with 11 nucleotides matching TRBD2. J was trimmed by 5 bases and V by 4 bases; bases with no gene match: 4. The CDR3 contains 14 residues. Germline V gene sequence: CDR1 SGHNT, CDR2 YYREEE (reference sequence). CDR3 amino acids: CASSIRLAGETQYF. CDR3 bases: TGTGCCAGCAGCATAAGACTAGCGGGGGAGACCCAGTACTTC.

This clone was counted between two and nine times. CDR3 in amino acids: CASSWTSGGYEQYF. The CDR3 DNA is TGTGCCAGCAGCTGGACTAGCGGGGGGTACGAGCAGTACTTC. The chain couples TRBV13 to TRBJ2-7; 14 bases line up with TRBD2. Trimming took 4 bases from V and 4 from J; bases not matched to a gene: 0. Germline CDR1 reads PRHDT; CDR2 reads FYEKMQ (reference sequence). There are 14 residues in the CDR3.

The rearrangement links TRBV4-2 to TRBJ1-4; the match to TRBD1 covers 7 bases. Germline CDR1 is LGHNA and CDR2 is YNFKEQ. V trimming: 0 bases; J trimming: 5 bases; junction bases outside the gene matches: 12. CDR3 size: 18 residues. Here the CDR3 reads CASSQEDPRQGPNEKLFF. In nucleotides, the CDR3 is TGTGCCAGCAGCCAAGAGGACCCCCGACAGGGCCCGAATGAAAAACTGTTTTTT.

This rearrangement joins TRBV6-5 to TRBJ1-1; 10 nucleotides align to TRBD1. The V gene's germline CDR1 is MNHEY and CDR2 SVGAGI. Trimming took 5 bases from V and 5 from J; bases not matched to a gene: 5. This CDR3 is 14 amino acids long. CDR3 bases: TGTGCCAGCAGTAGACAGGGGGCTCGGACTGAAGCTTTCTTT. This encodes CASSRQGARTEAFF.

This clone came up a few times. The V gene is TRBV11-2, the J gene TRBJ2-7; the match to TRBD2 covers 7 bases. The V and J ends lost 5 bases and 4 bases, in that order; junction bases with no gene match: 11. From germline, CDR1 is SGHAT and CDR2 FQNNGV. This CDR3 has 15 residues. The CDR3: CASSRLAGDGYEQYF. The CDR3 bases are TGTGCCAGCAGCCGACTCGCGGGAGATGGGTACGAGCAGTACTTC.

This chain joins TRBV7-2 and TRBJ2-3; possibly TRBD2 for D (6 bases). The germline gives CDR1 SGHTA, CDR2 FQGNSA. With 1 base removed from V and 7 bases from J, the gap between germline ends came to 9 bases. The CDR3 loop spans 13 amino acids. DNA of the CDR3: TGTGCCAGCAGCTTAGGGGAGGTAAATACGCAGTATTTT. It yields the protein CASSLGEVNTQYF.

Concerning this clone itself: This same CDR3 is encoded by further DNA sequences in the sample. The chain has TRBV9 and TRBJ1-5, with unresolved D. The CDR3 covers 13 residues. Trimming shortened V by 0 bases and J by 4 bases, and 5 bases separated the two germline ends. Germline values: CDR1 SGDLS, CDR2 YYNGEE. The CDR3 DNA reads TGTGCCAGCAGCGTAGGAGATAATCAGCCCCAGCATTTT. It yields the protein CASSVGDNQPQHF.

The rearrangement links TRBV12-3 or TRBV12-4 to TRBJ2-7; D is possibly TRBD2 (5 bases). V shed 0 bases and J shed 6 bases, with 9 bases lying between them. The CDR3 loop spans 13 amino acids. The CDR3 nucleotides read TGTGCCAGCAGTTTAGCGCTGGCGGGCGAGCAGTACTTC. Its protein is CASSLALAGEQYF.

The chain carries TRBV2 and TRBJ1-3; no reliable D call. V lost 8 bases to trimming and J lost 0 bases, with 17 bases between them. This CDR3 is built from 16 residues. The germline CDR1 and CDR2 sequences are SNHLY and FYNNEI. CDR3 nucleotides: TGTGCCAGCTCCCCCAGAGAGGTTCTCTCTGGAAACACCATATATTTT. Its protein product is CASSPREVLSGNTIYF.

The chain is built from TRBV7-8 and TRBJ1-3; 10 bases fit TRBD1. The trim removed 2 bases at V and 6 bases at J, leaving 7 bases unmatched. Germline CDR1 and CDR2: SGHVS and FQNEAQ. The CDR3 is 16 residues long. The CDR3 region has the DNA TGTGCCAGCAGCTTAATGGGACAGGGGAAGGAAAACACCATATATTTT. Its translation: CASSLMGQGKENTIYF.

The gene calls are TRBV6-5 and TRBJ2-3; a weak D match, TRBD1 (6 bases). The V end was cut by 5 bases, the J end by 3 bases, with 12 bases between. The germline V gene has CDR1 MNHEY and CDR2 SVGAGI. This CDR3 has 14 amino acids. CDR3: CASSQGRGTDTQYF. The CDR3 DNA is TGTGCCAGCAGTCAGGGAAGGGGGACAGATACGCAGTATTTT.